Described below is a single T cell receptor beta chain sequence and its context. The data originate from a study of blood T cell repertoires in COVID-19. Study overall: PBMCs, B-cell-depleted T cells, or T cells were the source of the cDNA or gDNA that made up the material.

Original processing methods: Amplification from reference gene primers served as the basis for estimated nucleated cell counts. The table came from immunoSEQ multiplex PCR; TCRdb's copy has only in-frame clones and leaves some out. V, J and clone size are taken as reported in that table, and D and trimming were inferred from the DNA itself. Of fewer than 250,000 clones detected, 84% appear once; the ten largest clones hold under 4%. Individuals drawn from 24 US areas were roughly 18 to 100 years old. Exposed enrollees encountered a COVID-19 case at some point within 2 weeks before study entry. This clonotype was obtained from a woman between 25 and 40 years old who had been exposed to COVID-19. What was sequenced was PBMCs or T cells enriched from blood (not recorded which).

The CDR3 DNA follows: TGTGCCAGCAGTACAACCGGGGAGCTGTTTTTT. It is translated as CASSTTGELFF. The chain joins TRBV2 to TRBJ2-2; D remains ambiguous. The V gene's germline CDR1 is SNHLY and CDR2 FYNNEI. The V gene lost 5 bases and the J gene lost 5 bases, with 3 bases spanning the gap. The CDR3 covers 11 residues.